This T cell receptor beta chain was captured by sequencing in a study of blood T cell repertoires in COVID-19 (dated by TCRdb to 2020 to 2022). For the study in its entirety: Samples from collaborators originated in the United States, Italy and Spain and spanned both the acute and convalescent phases of COVID-19. The material from the prospective study consisted of cDNA or gDNA derived from T cells, B-cell-depleted T cells, or PBMCs. The dataset comprised deeply sampled blood TCRbeta repertoires from subjects exposed to, actively infected with, or recovered from COVID-19. The repertoires were released in a freely available public database meant as a resource for research on the immune response to SARS-CoV-2. The samples were drawn from the first 160 participants of the ongoing ImmuneRACE study and from under 1,500 subjects provided by 6 global collaborators. Nearly every sample came with metadata listing a de-identified subject ID, COVID-19 status, age in years and sex. Where available, HLA class I and class II types were taken from metadata supplied by the sample provider and were not determined by assay-based typing. What the work shows at the level of the full study, not this receptor alone: Clinical and demographic metadata were provided uncurated, with the amount varying by source and participant.

TCRbeta CDR3 regions were amplified from genomic DNA using the immunoSEQ Assay, a bias-controlled multiplex PCR. The published analysis was carried out like this. Within the assay, amplification of reference gene primers was used to estimate how many nucleated cells each sample contained. To quantify the absolute abundance of each unique TCRbeta CDR3 rearrangement, sequence reads were collapsed and filtered. For each sample, productive Simpson clonality was calculated by taking the square root of Simpson's diversity index across productive rearrangements. In its TCRdb copy, this immuneACCESS table keeps in-frame sequences only and misses some clones. Where compared with another copy, unresolved V genes explain less than half of these, and the others have no known cause. Clone size and V and J calls were adopted from that table, with D and trimming inferred from the DNA. Present in this sample are about 55,000 clones, around 86% of which were seen just once. Of the sample, under 30% is held by the ten largest clones.

Each collaborating institution followed its own protocols to collect whole blood in K2EDTA tubes. For TCRbeta analysis, collaborators shipped samples in one of three forms: frozen whole blood, isolated PBMCs, or DNA extracted from either of those sample types. V loses 1 base, J loses 1 base, and the germline ends lie 7 bases apart. CDR1 and CDR2 (KGHSH, LQKENI) derive from the germline V gene. The cysteine opens and the phenylalanine closes a CDR3 of 14 amino acids. Just CDR3 DNA is preserved here, 42 bases in frame from base 1. As for this clone: This clone's antigen is unknown. It has no much larger one-base neighbor in the sample; base qualities were not kept.

The V and J genes are TRBV18 and TRBJ1-1; TRBD1 is a weak D gene call, 5 bases matching. The TCR was taken from a woman of 80 years or more with acute or convalescent COVID-19. Sequencing was performed on peripheral blood. The sequenced DNA is TGTGCCAGCTCACCACAGGGGTCGAACACTGAAGCTTTCTTT. Translated, it reads CASSPQGSNTEAFF.